Shown below are 27 T cell receptor beta chains from a single sample sequenced in a study of prognosis after radiotherapy for stage I lung cancer. The authors amplified TCR beta CDR3 from genomic DNA using two-round multiplex PCR. During first-round PCR, primers specific to each TRBV and TRBJ gene were used. A single record per CDR3 protein comes from TCRdb applying MiXCR to the multiplex PCR reads. The data contain 30,000 or so distinct CDR3 sequences, around 40% of them singletons. Specimen: PBMCs, collected before or after stereotactic body radiation therapy (not recorded which). The origin of the receptors is a donor aged 50 or older with non-small cell lung cancer.

The gene calls are TRBV15 and TRBJ1-4; 8 positions match TRBD1. Per germline, CDR1 LNHNV and CDR2 YYDKDF (reference sequence). V lost 7 bases to trimming and J lost 8 bases; unmatched junction nucleotides: 9. This CDR3 spans 14 amino acids. CDR3 residues: CATIADRALEKLFF. CDR3 coding DNA: TGTGCCACCATCGCGGACAGGGCGCTGGAAAAACTGTTTTTT.

Relative to its sample, this clonotype is medium-sized. The V and J genes are TRBV6-4 and TRBJ1-2; D might be TRBD1 (5 bases). The germline V and J ends were trimmed by 3 bases and 4 bases, with 12 bases remaining between them. The CDR3 is made up of 14 amino acids. Germline lookup yields CDR1 MRHNA and CDR2 SNTAGT. The CDR3 nucleotides are TGTGCCAGCAGTGAACTCAGCCAGGGCTATGGCTACACCTTC. Protein: CASSELSQGYGYTF.

This rearrangement joins TRBV2 to TRBJ2-6; D is perhaps TRBD1 or TRBD2 (5 bases each). V dropped 7 bases and J dropped 0 bases, with 13 bases sitting between them. Germline V CDR1 and CDR2: SNHLY, FYNNEI. CDR3 length equals 16 residues. The CDR3 spells CASNPGRSSGANVLTF. The CDR3 DNA sequence: TGTGCCAGCAACCCGGGACGGAGCTCTGGGGCCAACGTCCTGACTTTC.

This clonotype was detected only once. The chain couples TRBV12-3 or TRBV12-4 to TRBJ2-7; D possibly corresponds to TRBD2 (5 bases). Trimming took off 10 bases at V and 3 bases at J, with 19 bases between the two ends. The CDR3 runs 14 residues. Written as DNA, the CDR3 is TGTGCCATCACCCCAGCGGTTCTTAACTACGAGCAGTACTTC. The encoded protein is CAITPAVLNYEQYF.

This clonotype was detected ten times or more. The chain links TRBV5-6 to TRBJ1-2, with TRBD1 identical over 11 bases. Losses at the gene ends were 4 bases for V and 4 bases for J; bases not matched to a gene: 6. Looked up from germline, CDR1 is SGHDT and CDR2 is YYEEEE. CDR3 length equals 15 residues. The chain's CDR3 is CASSRTGGAVYGYTF. In DNA form, the CDR3 reads TGTGCCAGCAGCAGGACAGGGGGCGCGGTCTATGGCTACACCTTC.

The sample holds many counts of this clonotype. The rearrangement links TRBV14 to TRBJ2-6, with D possibly TRBD2 on 5 matching bases. Germline assignment: CDR1 SGHDN and CDR2 FVKESK. The CDR3 spans 14 residues. Trimming shortened V by 4 bases and J by 4 bases, and 8 bases separated the two germline ends. CDR3 loop: CASSRGAGANVLTF. The DNA for the CDR3 is TGTGCCAGCAGCCGGGGAGCCGGGGCCAACGTCCTGACTTTC.

This chain links TRBV28 with TRBJ2-7; no clear D. Trimming removed 8 bases at V and 3 bases at J, with 14 bases between. Germline lookup yields CDR1 MDHEN and CDR2 SYDVKM. The CDR3 runs 13 residues. For the CDR3, the DNA is TGTGCCAGCGGAACGTTAGAACGCTACGAGCAGTACTTC. This gives the protein CASGTLERYEQYF. Combining the CDR3 with reference TRBV28 and TRBJ2-7 gives the whole variable domain DVKVTQSSRYLVKRTGEKVFLECVQDMDHENMFWYRQDPGLGLRLIYFSYDVKMKEKGDIPEGYSVSREKKERFSLILESASTNQTSMYLCASGTLERYEQYFGPGTRLTVT.

This clonotype was observed at least ten times. J is TRBJ2-7 and V is TRBV7-9, with 8 bases lining up with TRBD1. The germline CDR1 and CDR2 sequences are SEHNR and FQNEAQ (reference sequence). The CDR3 runs to 14 residues. J was trimmed by 1 base and V by 5 bases; bases with no gene match: 4. DNA of the CDR3: TGTGCCAGCAGCGAAGACAGGGGATCCTACGAGCAGTACTTC. Protein: CASSEDRGSYEQYF.

The chain uses TRBV28 and TRBJ2-3; perhaps TRBD2 as D (6 bases). The CDR3 contains 17 residues. V lost 5 bases, J lost 0 bases, and 18 bases lay in between. The germline CDR1 and CDR2 sequences are MDHEN and SYDVKM. As DNA, the CDR3 is TGTGCCAGCAGTACCCCGAAAGCGGGCCCTAGCACAGATACGCAGTATTTT. Amino acids: CASSTPKAGPSTDTQYF. The full variable domain, completed using reference TRBV28 and TRBJ2-3, is DVKVTQSSRYLVKRTGEKVFLECVQDMDHENMFWYRQDPGLGLRLIYFSYDVKMKEKGDIPEGYSVSREKKERFSLILESASTNQTSMYLCASSTPKAGPSTDTQYFGPGTRLTVL.

Concerning this clonotype: With a much larger clone just one base away, this may be a read error. The V gene is TRBV4-2, the J gene TRBJ1-4, with 9 positions matching TRBD1. Germline V gene lookup returns CDR1 LGHNA and CDR2 YNFKEQ. V was pared by 4 bases and J by 7 bases, with 10 bases of the junction left unmatched. This CDR3 region has 16 residues. The DNA of the CDR3 is TGTGCCAGCAGCCGAGTGAGGACAGGGGTTACTGAAAAACTGTTTTTT. This translates into CASSRVRTGVTEKLFF.

The chain recombines TRBV19 with TRBJ2-2, with D unresolved. Germline V gene lookup returns CDR1 LNHDA and CDR2 SQIVND (reference sequence). V was clipped by 3 bases and J by 6 bases, with 5 bases between them. The CDR3 is 12 residues long. CDR3: CASSMVAGELFF. In DNA, the CDR3 is TGTGCCAGTAGTATGGTAGCCGGGGAGCTGTTTTTT. The variable domain in full, with the rest retrieved from reference TRBV19 and TRBJ2-2, is DGGITQSPKYLFRKEGQNVTLSCEQNLNHDAMYWYRQDPGQGLRLIYYSQIVNDFQKGDIAEGYSVSREKKESFPLTVTSAQKNPTAFYLCASSMVAGELFFGEGSRLTVL.

This clonotype occurred many times. The DNA of the CDR3 is TGCAGCGTTGAAAGGGACAGGGGGGACGGCTACACCTTC. Translating gives CSVERDRGDGYTF. The chain couples TRBV29-1 to TRBJ1-2, with 11 bases aligning to TRBD1. Germline-derived CDR1 and CDR2 are SQVTM and ANQGSEA. V was pared by 2 bases and J by 8 bases, with 4 bases of the junction left unmatched. This CDR3 spans 13 amino acids.

This clonotype was counted many times. The chain employs TRBV20-1 and TRBJ2-3; D may match TRBD1 or TRBD2 (5 bases each). Trimming left V 6 bases short and J 3 bases short, with 19 bases between. The CDR3 is 15 residues long. The germline V gene has CDR1 DFQATT and CDR2 SNEGSKA (reference sequence). CDR3: CSAGVGTTLTDTQYF. The CDR3 region has the DNA TGCAGTGCGGGAGTAGGGACCACGTTGACAGATACGCAGTATTTT.

Only a few counts were recorded for this clonotype. Only one base separates this from a far larger clonotype, so it likely reflects a read error. The chain combines TRBV6-2 or TRBV6-3 with TRBJ2-3; D is ambiguous. Germline CDR1 is MNHEY and CDR2 is SVGEGT. The CDR3 sequence is 13 residues long. The V end was cut by 2 bases, the J end by 5 bases, with 8 bases between. The CDR3 loop reads CASSYVRRDTQYF. CDR3 nucleotides: TGTGCCAGCAGTTACGTAAGGAGAGATACGCAGTATTTT.

Sample share makes this clonotype medium-sized. The rearrangement joins TRBV6-1 to TRBJ1-5, with TRBD1 matching over 7 bases. The CDR3 contains 15 residues. Trimming took 4 bases from V and 4 from J; bases not matched to a gene: 7. Germline V gives CDR1 MNHNS, CDR2 SASEGT. The CDR3 bases are TGTGCCAGCAGTGCCCCGACAGGGTGGAATCAGCCCCAGCATTTT. It encodes CASSAPTGWNQPQHF.

The table lists this clonotype with many counts. The V and J genes are TRBV19 and TRBJ1-5, with D tentatively TRBD1 (5 bases). V gave up 7 bases and J gave up 4 bases, with 11 bases separating them. Germline V gene sequence: CDR1 LNHDA, CDR2 SQIVND (reference sequence). This CDR3 contains 13 residues. The CDR3 DNA sequence: TGTGCCAGTAACACCAGGGAGAATCAGCCCCAGCATTTT. It codes for CASNTRENQPQHF. Complete variable domain (other parts from reference TRBV19 and TRBJ1-5): DGGITQSPKYLFRKEGQNVTLSCEQNLNHDAMYWYRQDPGQGLRLIYYSQIVNDFQKGDIAEGYSVSREKKESFPLTVTSAQKNPTAFYLCASNTRENQPQHFGDGTRLSIL.

This clonotype is medium-sized in the sample. The J gene is TRBJ2-1, the V gene TRBV6-1, with TRBD1 as a possible D gene (6 bases). Trimming removed 3 bases at V and 12 bases at J, with 24 bases between. The CDR3 runs 16 residues. CDR1 is MNHNS, CDR2 SASEGT, per germline. The CDR3 DNA reads TGTGCCAGCAGTGAGAGAGGGGGTGGCTCGTACGGAGGGCAGTTCTTC. This encodes CASSERGGGSYGGQFF.

Of note for this clonotype: One junction end disagrees with the germline gene, perhaps due to a read error. CDR3 loop: CVSTLAGGGRNEQFF. In DNA, the CDR3 is TGTGTCAGCACCCTAGCAGGGGGTGGACGGAATGAGCAGTTCTTC. The chain has TRBV6-1 and TRBJ2-1, with 7 nucleotides matching TRBD1. The CDR3 extends over 15 amino acids. From germline, CDR1 is MNHNS and CDR2 SASEGT.

This clonotype has ten or more counts. This chain joins TRBV24-1 and TRBJ2-1; possibly TRBD1 for D (5 bases). CDR3 length: 12 residues. The V gene lost 8 bases and the J gene lost 8 bases, with 12 bases spanning the gap. Germline V lookup: CDR1 KGHDR, CDR2 SFDVKD. The CDR3 bases are TGTGCCACCATTTGTAGGGGCGATGAGCAGTTCTTC. Translated, it gives CATICRGDEQFF.

This clonotype occurred many times. The genes are TRBV11-3 and TRBJ2-3; a possible D gene is TRBD2 (6 bases). V was clipped by 3 bases and J by 3 bases, with 13 bases between them. Germline assignment: CDR1 SGHNT and CDR2 YENEEA. This CDR3 has 15 residues. The CDR3 DNA reads as TGTGCCAGCAGCTTGGACGGGAGCCTGACAGATACGCAGTATTTT. This sequence encodes CASSLDGSLTDTQYF.

This clonotype was seen a single time. A read error is possible here, since a much larger clone lies one base away. V gene TRBV4-1 combines with J gene TRBJ1-1, with a weak D call TRBD1 (6 bases). Germline V gives CDR1 MGHRA, CDR2 YSYEKL. The CDR3 totals 14 residues. V was clipped by 0 bases and J by 4 bases, with 9 bases between them. This chain's CDR3 is CASSQDKGGTEAFF. For the CDR3, the DNA is TGCGCCAGCAGCCAAGATAAGGGGGGCACTGAAGCTTTCTTT.

This clonotype is a singleton in its sample. A read error is likely here: a far larger clone is one base away. The J gene is TRBJ2-7, the V gene TRBV6-8; perhaps TRBD1 as D (6 bases). This CDR3 has 16 amino acids. Per the germline V gene, CDR1 is MNHGY and CDR2 is SAAAGT. Trimming left V 7 bases short and J 2 bases short, with 21 bases between. The CDR3 DNA is TGTGCCAGCACCCCTGAGGGGACAAGAGCTCCCTACGAGCAGTACTTC. This encodes CASTPEGTRAPYEQYF.

At least ten counts were recorded for this clonotype. The chain recombines TRBV7-9 with TRBJ2-2, with D unclear. Germline CDR1 SEHNR, CDR2 FQNEAQ (reference sequence). The CDR3 spans 15 residues. V lost 1 base to trimming and J lost 1 base, with 7 bases between them. CDR3 loop: CASSLDLQNTGELFF. In DNA form, the CDR3 reads TGTGCCAGCAGCTTAGATCTCCAGAACACCGGGGAGCTGTTTTTT.

This clonotype was found many times. V and J are TRBV3-1 and TRBJ1-2, with D uncertain. V was pared by 3 bases and J by 4 bases, with 12 bases between. From germline, CDR1 is LGHDT and CDR2 YNNKEL (reference sequence). This CDR3 is built from 14 residues. CDR3 region: CASSQNGRSYGYTF. Here the CDR3 DNA reads TGTGCCAGCAGCCAGAATGGACGGAGCTATGGCTACACCTTC. The full variable domain, rest sourced from reference TRBV3-1 and TRBJ1-2, is DTAVSQTPKYLVTQMGNDKSIKCEQNLGHDTMYWYKQDSKKFLKIMFSYNNKELIINETVPNRFSPKSPDKAHLNLHINSLELGDSAVYFCASSQNGRSYGYTFGSGTRLTVV.

This sequence joins TRBV28 and TRBJ2-1; D possibly corresponds to TRBD1 (5 bases). CDR3 size: 15 residues. V shed 8 bases and J shed 4 bases, with 18 bases lying between them. CDR1 and CDR2 (germline): MDHEN, SYDVKM. Here the CDR3 reads CASSTPKTVYNEQFF. CDR3 DNA: TGTGCCAGCTCCACCCCTAAGACAGTATACAATGAGCAGTTCTTC.

The sample holds many counts of this clonotype. This chain joins TRBV2 and TRBJ2-3; 9 positions match TRBD2. Germline loops: CDR1 SNHLY, CDR2 FYNNEI. Trimming at V came to 4 bases and at J to 2 bases, leaving 4 bases not matched to a gene. This CDR3 is built from 15 residues. The CDR3 reads CASSAGLAYTDTQYF. The CDR3 coding sequence is TGTGCCAGCAGTGCGGGACTAGCCTACACAGATACGCAGTATTTT.

By share, this clonotype ranks as medium-sized (0.01 to 0.1%). This rearrangement joins TRBV6-5 to TRBJ1-6; the match to TRBD1 covers 8 bases. Germline CDR1 MNHEY, CDR2 SVGAGI. V trimming: 1 base; J trimming: 7 bases; junction bases outside the gene matches: 3. The CDR3 extends over 15 amino acids. This chain's CDR3 is CASSYFSGGNSPLHF. DNA for the CDR3: TGTGCCAGCAGTTACTTTTCAGGGGGCAATTCACCCCTCCACTTT.